These 22 T cell receptor beta chains came from one sample sequenced in a study of T cells in Graves' hyperthyroidism and ophthalmopathy. Amplified regions were TCR beta CDR3 sequences from RNA transcripts. Primed by the HTBI set, a first-round RT-PCR was run on the TCR CDR3. Using its own MiXCR run on the multiplex PCR reads, TCRdb lists one record per CDR3 protein. The data show under 450,000 distinct CDR3 sequences, around 14% seen once. The sample was blood. These receptors all stem from a young woman with Graves' hyperthyroidism.

The table lists this clonotype with a few counts. V is TRBV11-2 and J is TRBJ1-2; D gene uncertain. Trimming removed 3 bases from V and 2 bases from J, with 13 bases in between. This CDR3 contains 15 residues. Germline V lookup: CDR1 SGHAT, CDR2 FQNNGV. This CDR3 is CASSFSGPLNYGYTF. CDR3 coding DNA: TGTGCCAGCAGCTTCTCGGGCCCGCTGAACTATGGCTACACCTTC.

This clonotype has a handful of counts. The chain recombines TRBV5-4 with TRBJ2-7; unclear D gene. With 0 bases removed from V and 3 bases from J, the gap between germline ends came to 7 bases. The CDR3 sequence is 13 residues long. Germline loops: CDR1 SGHNT, CDR2 YYREEE (reference sequence). CDR3 loop: CASSLATDYEQYF. CDR3 DNA sequence: TGTGCCAGCAGCTTGGCTACAGACTACGAGCAGTACTTC.

At least ten counts were recorded for this clonotype. This chain links TRBV6-1 with TRBJ1-5; perhaps TRBD1 as D (5 bases). The CDR3 is made up of 16 amino acids. Germline V gene lookup returns CDR1 MNHNS and CDR2 SASEGT. The V end lost 6 bases, the J end lost 6 bases, and 21 bases lay between the germline ends. The CDR3 loop is CASSLRGVGAVQPQHF. The CDR3 bases are TGTGCCAGCAGCCTACGGGGAGTAGGGGCTGTTCAGCCCCAGCATTTT.

This clonotype came up many times. The rearrangement links TRBV30 to TRBJ2-1; D ambiguous. The germline V gene has CDR1 GTSNPN and CDR2 SVGIG (reference sequence). The CDR3 length is 13 residues. With 0 bases removed from V and 7 bases from J, the gap between germline ends came to 10 bases. In nucleotides, the CDR3 is TGTGCCTGGAGTGTACACAGTCAAAATGAGCAGTTCTTC. Protein sequence: CAWSVHSQNEQFF.

The chain is built from TRBV7-9 and TRBJ1-4; 10 nucleotides line up with TRBD1. There are 15 residues in the CDR3. The J segment lost 7 bases and the V segment lost 3 bases, leaving 5 bases of the junction unmatched. Germline V gene data show CDR1 as SEHNR and CDR2 as FQNEAQ (reference sequence). CDR3: CASSFGTGAFEKLFF. CDR3 nucleotides: TGTGCCAGCAGCTTTGGGACAGGGGCTTTTGAAAAACTGTTTTTT.

This chain uses TRBV6-5 with TRBJ1-2; no definite D call. The germline CDR1 and CDR2 sequences are MNHEY and SVGAGI. The CDR3 totals 15 residues. With 0 bases removed from V and 5 bases from J, the gap between germline ends came to 13 bases. CDR3 residues: CASSYSVNGFYGYTF. In DNA form, the CDR3 reads TGTGCCAGCAGTTACTCGGTTAACGGCTTTTATGGCTACACCTTC.

The table lists this clonotype with many counts. J is TRBJ2-6 and V is TRBV12-3 or TRBV12-4; tentatively, D is TRBD1 (7 bases). With 5 bases removed from V and 2 bases from J, the gap between germline ends came to 10 bases. The CDR3 sequence is 15 residues long. The chain's CDR3 is CASSPGGPGANVLTF. Here the CDR3 DNA reads TGTGCCAGCAGTCCAGGGGGGCCTGGGGCCAACGTCCTGACTTTC.

For this clonotype: Possible read error: a much larger clone is one base away. This sequence joins TRBV12-3 or TRBV12-4 and TRBJ1-4, with TRBD1 identical over 7 bases. The CDR3 runs to 14 residues. The DNA of the CDR3 is TGTGCCGGCAGTCGCCGACAGGGCGGGGAAAAACTGTTTTTT. It codes for CAGSRRQGGEKLFF.

The sample holds a few counts of this clonotype. V gene TRBV18 combines with J gene TRBJ2-1, with 12 bases identical to TRBD1. Per germline, CDR1 KGHSH and CDR2 LQKENI. This CDR3 spans 19 amino acids. V dropped 2 bases and J dropped 5; count of bases not matched to a gene: 13. The CDR3 is CASSPSGTGGARSHNEQFF. The DNA for the CDR3 is TGTGCCAGCTCACCATCGGGGACAGGGGGCGCAAGGAGTCACAATGAGCAGTTCTTC. The complete variable domain, with remaining parts taken from reference TRBV18 and TRBJ2-1, reads NAGVMQNPRHLVRRRGQEARLRCSPMKGHSHVYWYRQLPEEGLKFMVYLQKENIIDESGMPKERFSAEFPKEGPSILRIQQVVRGDSAAYFCASSPSGTGGARSHNEQFFGPGTRLTVL.

The table lists this clonotype with many counts. The chain combines TRBV20-1 with TRBJ1-5; D remains unclear. The CDR3 consists of 14 residues. V lost 5 bases, J lost 0 bases, and 11 bases lay in between. The germline CDR1 and CDR2 sequences are DFQATT and SNEGSKA (reference sequence). CDR3 region: CSAAGPDSNQPQHF. As DNA, the CDR3 is TGCAGTGCTGCCGGTCCGGATAGCAATCAGCCCCAGCATTTT.

The J gene is TRBJ2-5, the V gene TRBV9, with 11 nucleotides matching TRBD2. V was clipped by 4 bases and J by 5 bases; unmatched bases: 10. Germline-derived CDR1 and CDR2 are SGDLS and YYNGEE. CDR3 length equals 16 residues. The DNA of the CDR3 is TGTGCCAGCAGCCCCCGGATAGCGGGAGGGCTGGAGACCCAGTACTTC. Its translation: CASSPRIAGGLETQYF.

This clonotype was counted at least ten times. CDR3 in DNA: TGTGCCAGCAGTTACTCAGGGGGCTCTGGGGCCAACGTCCTGACTTTC. This encodes CASSYSGGSGANVLTF. The chain uses TRBV6-5 and TRBJ2-6; D is perhaps TRBD1 (6 bases). The germline CDR1 and CDR2 sequences are MNHEY and SVGAGI. Trimming left V 0 bases short and J 0 bases short, with 6 bases between. The CDR3 extends over 16 amino acids.

Concerning this clonotype itself: The germline gene is not matched at one end of the junction; a read error may be the cause. The J gene is TRBJ2-1, the V gene TRBV7-7, with D possibly being TRBD2 (6 bases). Per germline, CDR1 SSHAT and CDR2 FNYEAQ (reference sequence). This CDR3 spans 15 amino acids. As DNA, the CDR3 is TGTGCTAGCAGCTTAGCGGACGGGATGTACAATGAGCAGTTCTTC. It codes for CASSLADGMYNEQFF. The entire variable domain, with the rest obtained from reference TRBV7-7 and TRBJ2-1, is as follows: GAGVSQSPRYKVTKRGQDVTLRCDPISSHATLYWYQQALGQGPEFLTYFNYEAQPDKSGLPSDRFSAERPEGSISTLTIQRTEQRDSAMYRCASSLADGMYNEQFFGPGTRLTVL.

Many counts were recorded for this clonotype. This chain joins TRBV5-1 and TRBJ1-4; D is uncertain. The CDR3 has 16 residues. Per germline, CDR1 SGHRS and CDR2 YFSETQ. Between the trimmed V and J ends, which lost 4 bases and 1 base, there was a span of 14 bases. CDR3 nucleotides: TGCGCCAGCAGCCTTCTCCCTAGGCGAACTAATGAAAAACTGTTTTTT. Its protein is CASSLLPRRTNEKLFF.

This clonotype has a count of ten or more. The chain couples TRBV6-1 to TRBJ1-5, with no clear D. CDR1 is MNHNS, CDR2 SASEGT, per germline. The CDR3 spans 13 residues. The V end was cut by 7 bases, the J end by 4 bases, with 11 bases between. The CDR3 loop reads CASTRVGNQPQHF. In DNA form, the CDR3 reads TGTGCCAGCACAAGGGTAGGAAATCAGCCCCAGCATTTT.

This clonotype was seen ten or more times. The rearrangement uses TRBV5-1 and TRBJ1-6, with D perhaps TRBD1 (5 bases). Germline V gives CDR1 SGHRS, CDR2 YFSETQ. There are 18 residues in the CDR3. The V and J ends lost 0 bases and 1 base respectively, with 14 bases between them. CDR3 in amino acids: CASSLGQGVRSYNSPLHF. The CDR3 DNA sequence: TGCGCCAGCAGCTTGGGCCAGGGTGTGAGATCCTATAATTCACCCCTCCACTTT.

This clonotype showed up many times. The chain carries TRBV12-3 or TRBV12-4 and TRBJ2-1; D is unclear. V lost 7 bases and J 3 bases, leaving 13 bases between the germline ends. The CDR3 totals 14 residues. CDR3 sequence: CASIPGAYYNEQFF. As DNA, the CDR3 is TGTGCCAGCATCCCGGGTGCCTACTACAATGAGCAGTTCTTC.

In this sample, this clonotype turned up many times. The chain joins TRBV7-6 to TRBJ2-3, with 8 bases fitting TRBD1. Germline V gives CDR1 SGHVS, CDR2 FNYEAQ. The CDR3 loop spans 15 amino acids. Unmatched junction bases numbered 5, after V lost 1 base and J lost 5 bases. CDR3 sequence reads: CASSLGTGFKDTQYF. The CDR3 DNA is TGTGCCAGCAGCTTAGGGACAGGGTTCAAAGATACGCAGTATTTT.

In its sample, this clonotype was seen many times. This rearrangement joins TRBV7-3 to TRBJ2-1; either TRBD1 or TRBD2 may fit D (5 bases each). The germline V and J ends were trimmed by 4 bases and 9 bases, with 13 bases remaining between them. The CDR3 extends over 13 amino acids. CDR1 and CDR2 (germline): SGHTA, FQGTGA. The CDR3 loop is CASSSGWGSEQFF. CDR3 bases: TGTGCCAGCAGCTCTGGATGGGGGAGTGAGCAGTTCTTC.

Ten or more counts support this clonotype. The CDR3 bases are TGCGCCAGCGGAATAGCGGGATACAATGAGCAGTTCTTC. This gives the protein CASGIAGYNEQFF. The chain couples TRBV5-1 to TRBJ2-1; the match to TRBD2 covers 8 bases. J lost 4 bases, V lost 7 bases, and 4 bases had no gene match. The CDR3 covers 13 residues. CDR1 is SGHRS, CDR2 YFSETQ, per germline.

This clonotype was observed at least ten times. The chain uses TRBV24-1 and TRBJ2-1; 9 nucleotides agree with TRBD2. Germline lookup yields CDR1 KGHDR and CDR2 SFDVKD. The V and J ends lost 0 bases and 6 bases, in that order; junction bases with no gene match: 5. This CDR3 has 16 residues. The CDR3 is CATSDLSLAGINEQFF. CDR3 sequence (DNA): TGTGCCACCAGTGATTTGTCGCTAGCGGGAATCAATGAGCAGTTCTTC.

This clonotype was counted many times. The V gene is TRBV10-3, the J gene TRBJ1-5; possible D gene TRBD1, 6 bases. Germline CDR1 and CDR2: ENHRY and SYGVKD. The CDR3 extends over 13 amino acids. The V end was cut by 6 bases, the J end by 5 bases, with 11 bases between. CDR3 bases: TGTGCCATCAGCTCGGACAGTGATCAGCCCCAGCATTTT. Its translation: CAISSDSDQPQHF.